What follows are 5 T cell receptor beta chains derived from one specimen sequenced in a study of blood T cell repertoires in COVID-19. TCRdb's copy holds only in-frame clones and misses some; the assay was immunoSEQ multiplex PCR. The repertoire has 150,000 or so clones, 81% of them found once; the top ten carry about 5.3%. The sequencing input was PBMCs or T cells enriched from blood (not recorded which). These receptors originate from a woman aged 40 to 50 with acute COVID-19.

This chain uses TRBV3-1 (or the pseudogene TRBV3-2) with TRBJ2-3; 9 bases fit TRBD2. Germline V gives CDR1 LGHDT, CDR2 YNNKEL (reference sequence). The CDR3 runs 18 residues. J lost 2 bases, V lost 0 bases, and 9 bases had no gene match. The CDR3 sequence is CASSQDYVGTSLTDTQYF. The CDR3 DNA follows: TGTGCCAGCAGCCAAGATTACGTTGGGACTAGCCTCACAGATACGCAGTATTTT.

V and J are TRBV19 and TRBJ1-2; D gene uncertain. Germline loops: CDR1 LNHDA, CDR2 SQIVND (reference sequence). The CDR3 contains 14 residues. Trimming took off 7 bases at V and 2 bases at J, with 14 bases between the two ends. The CDR3 here is CASKKTERNYGYTF. The CDR3 nucleotides are TGTGCCAGTAAAAAAACCGAGCGGAACTATGGCTACACCTTC.

V and J are TRBV7-2 and TRBJ2-1; 9 bases line up with TRBD2. The V gene end was trimmed by 2 bases and the J gene end by 8 bases; junction bases not matched to a gene: 4. The CDR3 is 14 amino acids. The germline V gene has CDR1 SGHTA and CDR2 FQGNSA. CDR3 sequence: CASSLLGTSHEQFF. For the CDR3, the DNA is TGTGCCAGCAGCTTATTAGGGACTAGCCATGAGCAGTTCTTC.

The chain is built from TRBV27 and TRBJ2-1; 8 positions agree with TRBD2. V was pared by 2 bases and J by 3 bases, with 3 bases of the junction left unmatched. The CDR3 runs 15 residues. Germline lookup yields CDR1 MNHEY and CDR2 SMNVEV (reference sequence). DNA for the CDR3: TGTGCCAGCAGTTTACGCGGGAGGAACTACAATGAGCAGTTCTTC. Its translation is CASSLRGRNYNEQFF.

This clone has only one observation. J is TRBJ2-1 and V is TRBV4-1; the match to TRBD2 covers 10 bases. Germline V lookup: CDR1 MGHRA, CDR2 YSYEKL. The CDR3 has 18 amino acids. The V gene end was trimmed by 0 bases and the J gene end by 7 bases; junction bases not matched to a gene: 12. The CDR3 loop reads CASSQETGVAGGRNEQFF. In DNA, the CDR3 is TGCGCCAGCAGCCAAGAGACGGGGGTAGCGGGAGGTAGGAATGAGCAGTTCTTC.